This T cell receptor (beta chain) was observed in a study of Ad26.COV2.S vaccination and SARS-CoV-2 variants. Documented treatment: 19 received Ad26.COV2.S at low or high dose, single or two shots; about 5 received placebo; per-sample allocation not given. After the first vaccine or placebo injection, samples were drawn on day 63. It was an adult aged 18-55 years in Boston who was the donor. Expressing Wuhan-strain SARS-CoV-2 spike, an Ad26 vector served as the vaccine. Between the trimmed V and J ends, which lost 4 bases and 3 bases, there was a span of 17 bases. CDR1 is SGHDT and CDR2 is YYEEEE in the germline V gene. The CDR3 totals 15 residues. Sequenced by immunoSEQ multiplex PCR; TCRdb stores in-frame clones only, minus some. The sample consists of under 500,000 clones, over 80% of them appearing once.

The sequencing here drew on peripheral blood, taken in a trial of Ad26.COV2.S vaccine versus placebo. The chain links TRBV5-6 to TRBJ2-7, with D maybe TRBD1 (6 bases). The sequence came from a person between 18 and 60 years old who received the Ad26.COV2.S COVID-19 vaccine or a placebo. This CDR3 is CASSLTGTRIYEQYF. The DNA for the CDR3 is TGTGCCAGCAGCCTTACCGGGACAAGGATCTACGAGCAGTACTTC.